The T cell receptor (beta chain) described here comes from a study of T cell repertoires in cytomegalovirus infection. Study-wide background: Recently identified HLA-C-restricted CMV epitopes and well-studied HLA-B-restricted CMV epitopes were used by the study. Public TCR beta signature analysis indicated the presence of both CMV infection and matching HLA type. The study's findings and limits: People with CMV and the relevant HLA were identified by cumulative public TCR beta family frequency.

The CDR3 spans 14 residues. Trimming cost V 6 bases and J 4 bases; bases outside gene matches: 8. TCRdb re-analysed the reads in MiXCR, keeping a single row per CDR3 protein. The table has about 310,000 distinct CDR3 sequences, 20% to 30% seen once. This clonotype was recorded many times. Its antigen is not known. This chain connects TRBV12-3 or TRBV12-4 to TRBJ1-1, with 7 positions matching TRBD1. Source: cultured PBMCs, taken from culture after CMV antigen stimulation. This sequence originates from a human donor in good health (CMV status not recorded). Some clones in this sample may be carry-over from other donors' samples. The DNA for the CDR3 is TGTGCCAGCAGCTTCCTCGACAGGGCCACTGAAGCTTTCTTT. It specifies CASSFLDRATEAFF.